The clone carrying this TCR beta chain has ten or more counts. What it binds is unknown. The sample comes from a study of glioma-infiltrating T cells. About the study: Dexamethasone exposure before glioma surgery was limited to six or fewer days. Sequencing aimed for roughly 4.5- to 11-fold coverage of about a million peripheral T cells. General study results and limits: Above-expected tissue-blood divergence occurred in all gliomas, most in low-grade ones. A blood CDR3 motif signature was depleted in highly divergent patients.

TCR alpha and beta CDR3 regions were amplified from RNA using iRepertoire nested multiplex PCR. One entry per CDR3 protein results from TCRdb running MiXCR on the multiplex PCR reads. Of a few hundred thousand distinct CDR3 sequences in the sample, roughly two fifths were seen once. The sequenced sample was glioma tissue, nonneoplastic brain tissue, or PBMCs (not recorded which). The sequence was obtained from a human donor with low-grade glioma or glioblastoma, undergoing nonglioma brain surgery, or in good health (not recorded which).

CDR3: CASSPSHTAGYTF. Written as DNA, the CDR3 is TGTGCCAGCAGCCCCTCTCACACTGCTGGCTACACCTTC. The chain has TRBV27 and TRBJ1-2; D ambiguous. Germline V lookup: CDR1 MNHEY, CDR2 SMNVEV (reference sequence). V lost 6 bases, J lost 7 bases, and 15 bases lay in between. The CDR3 has 13 amino acids.